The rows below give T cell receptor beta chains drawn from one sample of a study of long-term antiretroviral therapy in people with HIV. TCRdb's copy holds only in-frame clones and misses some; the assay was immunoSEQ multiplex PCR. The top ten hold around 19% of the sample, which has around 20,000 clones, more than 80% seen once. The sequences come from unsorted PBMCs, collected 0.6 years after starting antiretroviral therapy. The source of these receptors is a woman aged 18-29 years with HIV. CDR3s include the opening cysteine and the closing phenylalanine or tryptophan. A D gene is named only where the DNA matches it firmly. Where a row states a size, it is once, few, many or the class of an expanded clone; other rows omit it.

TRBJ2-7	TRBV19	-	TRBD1	CASRLDRSSYEQYF	TGTGCCAGTAGATTGGACAGGAGCTCCTACGAGCAGTACTTC
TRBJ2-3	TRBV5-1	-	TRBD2	CASSLGTSGDTQYF	TGCGCCAGCAGCTTGGGGACTAGTGGAGATACGCAGTATTTT
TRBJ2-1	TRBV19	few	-	CASSPTGFSYNEQFF	TGTGCCAGTAGCCCTACAGGCTTCTCCTACAATGAGCAGTTCTTC
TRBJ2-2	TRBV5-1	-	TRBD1	CASSTTGGTGELFF	TGCGCCAGCAGCACGACAGGGGGCACCGGGGAGCTGTTTTTT
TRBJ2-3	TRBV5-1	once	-	CASSVMGGSDTQYF	TGCGCCAGCAGCGTCATGGGCGGCTCGGATACGCAGTATTTT
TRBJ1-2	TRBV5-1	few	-	CASSYSGGHYGYTF	TGCGCCAGCAGTTACTCCGGGGGCCACTATGGCTACACCTTC
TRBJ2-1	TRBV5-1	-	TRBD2	CASSLAGRTSGEQFF	TGCGCCAGCAGCTTGGCGGGTCGGACTAGCGGTGAGCAGTTCTTC
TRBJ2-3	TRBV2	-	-	CASERGDSGLDTQYF	TGTGCCAGTGAAAGGGGGGATAGCGGCCTAGATACGCAGTATTTT
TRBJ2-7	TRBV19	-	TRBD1	CAVSPSGTGIYEQYF	TGTGCCGTTAGCCCCTCCGGGACAGGGATCTACGAGCAGTACTTC
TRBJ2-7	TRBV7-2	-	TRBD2	CASSLAEYRFHSGGYEQYF	TGTGCCAGCAGCTTAGCTGAGTATCGGTTCCATAGCGGGGGTTACGAGCAGTACTTC
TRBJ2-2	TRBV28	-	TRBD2	CASSLSGNTNTGELFF	TGTGCCAGCAGCCTTAGCGGGAATACGAACACCGGGGAGCTGTTTTTT
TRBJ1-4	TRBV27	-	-	CASSLSTTGGKLFF	TGTGCCAGCAGTTTATCAACGACAGGAGGGAAACTGTTTTTT
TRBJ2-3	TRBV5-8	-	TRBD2	CASSSGTTGTDTQYF	TGTGCCAGCAGCTCCGGGACTACAGGCACAGATACGCAGTATTTT
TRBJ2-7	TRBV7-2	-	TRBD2	CASSLDTLAGGTYEQYF	TGTGCCAGCAGCTTAGACACACTAGCGGGAGGTACCTACGAGCAGTACTTC
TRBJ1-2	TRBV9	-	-	CASSVLGNGDYGYTF	TGTGCCAGCAGCGTGCTCGGAAATGGGGACTATGGCTACACCTTC
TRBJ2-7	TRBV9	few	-	CASSVEADGSYEQYF	TGTGCCAGCAGCGTAGAAGCGGACGGTTCCTACGAGCAGTACTTC
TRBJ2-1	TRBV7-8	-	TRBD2	CASSLLAGGPLYNEQFF	TGTGCCAGCAGCTTACTAGCGGGGGGGCCTTTATACAATGAGCAGTTCTTC
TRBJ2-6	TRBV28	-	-	CASSPRVGLAGANVLTF	TGTGCCAGCAGCCCACGCGTCGGGCTTGCTGGGGCCAACGTCCTGACTTTC
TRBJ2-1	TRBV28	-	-	CASSSTGDLNEQFF	TGTGCCAGCAGTTCAACTGGCGACCTCAATGAGCAGTTCTTC
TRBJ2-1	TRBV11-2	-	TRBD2	CASSLEVPQRGHNEQFF	TGTGCCAGCAGCTTAGAGGTCCCCCAGCGGGGGCACAATGAGCAGTTCTTC
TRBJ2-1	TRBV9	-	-	CASSGMSSEQFF	TGTGCCAGCAGCGGTATGTCATCCGAGCAGTTCTTC
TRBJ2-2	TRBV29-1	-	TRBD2	CSVGTSDAGELFF	TGCAGCGTTGGAACTAGCGACGCCGGGGAGCTGTTTTTT
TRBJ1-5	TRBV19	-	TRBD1	CASRLGQGGNQPQHF	TGTGCCAGTAGGCTCGGACAGGGAGGCAATCAGCCCCAGCATTTT
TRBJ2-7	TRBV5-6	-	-	CASSLGVGSRSSYEQYF	TGTGCCAGCAGCTTGGGGGTGGGGAGTCGCAGCTCCTACGAGCAGTACTTC
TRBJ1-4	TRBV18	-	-	CASSPGSGKLFF	TGTGCCAGCTCACCAGGATCGGGGAAACTGTTTTTT
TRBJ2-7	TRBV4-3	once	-	CASSQTLHRDSYEQYF	TGCGCCAGCAGCCAAACACTTCACAGGGACTCCTACGAGCAGTACTTC
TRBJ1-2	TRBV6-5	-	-	CASSQGSGYTF	TGTGCCAGCAGTCAGGGGTCTGGCTACACCTTC
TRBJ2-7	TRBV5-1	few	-	CASSLEGRDEQYF	TGCGCCAGCAGCTTGGAAGGTCGGGACGAGCAGTACTTC
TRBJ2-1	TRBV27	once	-	CASSLQGRNYNEQFF	TGTGCCAGCAGTTTGCAGGGCCGGAATTACAATGAGCAGTTCTTC
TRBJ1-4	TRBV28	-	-	CASSLVGVGEKLFF	TGTGCCAGCAGTTTAGTTGGGGTCGGTGAAAAACTGTTTTTT
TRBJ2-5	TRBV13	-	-	CASSFKTPGSYQETQYF	TGTGCCAGCAGCTTTAAAACCCCCGGATCGTACCAAGAGACCCAGTACTTC
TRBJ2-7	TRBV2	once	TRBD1	CASSYGQGAIHEQYF	TGTGCCAGCAGCTATGGACAGGGGGCCATCCACGAGCAGTACTTC
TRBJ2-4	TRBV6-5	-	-	CASSSRDGPWGNIQYF	TGTGCCAGCAGTTCCCGGGACGGTCCGTGGGGAAACATTCAGTACTTC
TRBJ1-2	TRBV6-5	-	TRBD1	CASSESRDRGYTF	TGTGCCAGCAGTGAGTCCAGGGACAGGGGCTACACCTTC
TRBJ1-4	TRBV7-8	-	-	CASSLRAQSNEKLFF	TGTGCCAGCAGCTTACGAGCTCAGTCTAATGAAAAACTGTTTTTT